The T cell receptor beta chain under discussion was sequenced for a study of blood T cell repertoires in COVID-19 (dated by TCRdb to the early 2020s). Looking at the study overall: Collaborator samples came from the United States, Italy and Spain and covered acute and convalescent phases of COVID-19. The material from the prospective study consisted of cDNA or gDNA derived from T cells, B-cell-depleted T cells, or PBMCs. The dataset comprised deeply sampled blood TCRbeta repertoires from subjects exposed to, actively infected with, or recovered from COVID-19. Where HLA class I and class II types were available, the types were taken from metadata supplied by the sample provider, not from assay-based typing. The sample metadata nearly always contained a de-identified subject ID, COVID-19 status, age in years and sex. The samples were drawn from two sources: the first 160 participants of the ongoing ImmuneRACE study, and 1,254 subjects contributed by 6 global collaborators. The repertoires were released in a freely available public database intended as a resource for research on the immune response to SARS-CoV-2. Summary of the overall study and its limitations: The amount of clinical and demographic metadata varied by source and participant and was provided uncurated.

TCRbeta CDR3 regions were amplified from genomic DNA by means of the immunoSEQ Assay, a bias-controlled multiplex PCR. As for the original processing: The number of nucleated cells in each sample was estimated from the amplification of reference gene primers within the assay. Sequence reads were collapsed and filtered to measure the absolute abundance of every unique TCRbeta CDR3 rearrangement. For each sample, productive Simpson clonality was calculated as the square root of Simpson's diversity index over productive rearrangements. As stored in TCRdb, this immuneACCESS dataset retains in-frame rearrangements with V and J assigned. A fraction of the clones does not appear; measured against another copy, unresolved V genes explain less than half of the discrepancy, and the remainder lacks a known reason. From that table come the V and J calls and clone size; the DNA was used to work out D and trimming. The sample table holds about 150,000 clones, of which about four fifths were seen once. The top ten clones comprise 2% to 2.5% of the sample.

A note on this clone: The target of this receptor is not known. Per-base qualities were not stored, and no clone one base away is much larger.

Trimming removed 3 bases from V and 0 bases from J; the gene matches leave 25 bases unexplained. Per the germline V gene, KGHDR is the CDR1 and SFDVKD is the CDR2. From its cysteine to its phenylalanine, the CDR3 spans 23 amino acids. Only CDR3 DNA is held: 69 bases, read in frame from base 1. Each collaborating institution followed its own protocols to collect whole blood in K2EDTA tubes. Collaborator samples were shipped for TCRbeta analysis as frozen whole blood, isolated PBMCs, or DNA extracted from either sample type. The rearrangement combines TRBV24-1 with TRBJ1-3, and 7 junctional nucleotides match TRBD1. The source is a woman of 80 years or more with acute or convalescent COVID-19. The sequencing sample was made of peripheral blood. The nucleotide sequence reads TGTGCCACCAGTGATCAGTTATGGGACAGCCCAACCGGCGCTCTGCTCTCTGGAAACACCATATATTTT. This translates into CATSDQLWDSPTGALLSGNTIYF.